These T cell receptor beta chains were read from a single sample in a study of shared clonotypes between healthy human individuals. Profiled with immunoSEQ multiplex PCR; TCRdb holds only in-frame clones, not every one. Here the sample spans about 2.1 million clones, 93% being singletons. The source material was naive CD8+ T cells from PBMCs. The source of these receptors is a man between 18 and 29 years old in good health. Some clones in this sample may be carry-over from other donors' samples. Both conserved end residues are part of each CDR3. D genes are given only for firm matches. Some rows have no size entry. The others give once, few or many, or a class for an expanded clone.

j_call clone_size v_call d_call cdr3_nt cdr3_aa
TRBJ2-6 - TRBV10-3 TRBD2 TGTGCCATCAGAGGGGCCGGGGGGTTCTCTGGGGCCAACGTCCTGACTTTC CAIRGAGGFSGANVLTF
TRBJ2-7 - TRBV28 TRBD2 TGTGCCAGCAACAAGCGGGGCAGGGTGGGCGAGCAGTACTTC CASNKRGRVGEQYF
TRBJ2-7 - TRBV27 TRBD2 TGTGCCAGCAGTCCTCGACTAGCGGGGCCCTACGAGCAGTACTTC CASSPRLAGPYEQYF
TRBJ2-7 - TRBV2 TRBD1 TGTGCCAGCTCCCAAGGACAGGGGGTCCACTACGAGCAGTACTTC CASSQGQGVHYEQYF
TRBJ1-3 once TRBV19 TRBD1 TGTGCCAGTACATCCCGGGACAGGGTTATTAGCTCTGGAAACACCATATATTTT CASTSRDRVISSGNTIYF
TRBJ2-1 once TRBV15 - TGTGCCACCAGCAGGTACCCATCCTACAATGAGCAGTTCTTC CATSRYPSYNEQFF
TRBJ2-5 - TRBV5-4 - TGTGCCGTTCGGACAGACAAACAAGAGACCCAGTACTTC CAVRTDKQETQYF
TRBJ2-7 - TRBV2 - TGTGCCAGCAGTGAATCTTGGGTCCCCCCCTACGAGCAGTACTTC CASSESWVPPYEQYF
TRBJ2-7 - TRBV7-9 - TGTGCCAGCAGCTCAGAGATTAGGTTAGGGTACGGCTACGAGCAGTACTTC CASSSEIRLGYGYEQYF
TRBJ2-7 - TRBV4-3 - TGCGCCAGCAGGCACCAGGGAAACTCCTACGAGCAGTACTTC CASRHQGNSYEQYF
TRBJ2-7 - TRBV11-3 TRBD1 TGTGCCAGCAGCTCCCGACAGGGGGGCGCCTACGAGCAGTACTTC CASSSRQGGAYEQYF
TRBJ2-3 - TRBV4-1 - TGCGCCAGCAGCTCAGTCCTAGGGGGGGAGGGCCTCACAGATACGCAGTATTTT CASSSVLGGEGLTDTQYF
TRBJ2-5 once TRBV7-3 - TGTGCCAGCAGCTTAGGGGACTCGCTGCAAGAGACCCAGTACTTC CASSLGDSLQETQYF
TRBJ2-7 once TRBV28 TRBD1 TGTGCCAGCAGTGCCGGACAGGGAGGCTACGAGCAGTACTTC CASSAGQGGYEQYF
TRBJ2-1 few TRBV7-6 TRBD2 TGTGCCAGCAGCTTAGGACTAGCGGGATACAATGAGCAGTTCTTC CASSLGLAGYNEQFF
TRBJ1-1 - TRBV6-1 - TGTGCCAGCAGTTTTAGAGGGACTGAAGCTTTCTTT CASSFRGTEAFF
TRBJ2-1 - TRBV5-1 TRBD2 TGCGCCAGCAATAGACTAGCGGGAGAAAAATTCGCCCCCTACAATGAGCAGTTCTTC CASNRLAGEKFAPYNEQFF
TRBJ2-6 - TRBV29-1 - TGCAGCGTGTCAGGGGCCGGGGCCAACGTCCTGACTTTC CSVSGAGANVLTF
TRBJ2-2 - TRBV28 - TGTGCCAGCAGTTTAACCGGGGAGCTGTTTTTT CASSLTGELFF
TRBJ2-1 - TRBV7-2 - TGTGCCAGCAGCTTAGCCGGGACCCTAGTGCGCAATGAGCAGTTCTTC CASSLAGTLVRNEQFF
TRBJ2-1 - TRBV11-1 - TGTGCCAGCAGCTTCAATGTCAATGAGCAGTTCTTC CASSFNVNEQFF